The entry that follows covers one T cell receptor (beta chain) sequence. In the original workflow: It was from reference gene primer amplification that nucleated cell counts were estimated. The data were produced by immunoSEQ multiplex PCR, yet TCRdb's version contains in-frame clones alone and is incomplete. V, J and clone size derive from that table, while D and trimming were established from the DNA sequence. The sample contains 200,000 to 250,000 clones, 86% of which appear only once. V was pared by 3 bases and J by 6 bases, with 12 bases between. The CDR3 is 14 amino acids. In germline, CDR1 is MNHEY, CDR2 SVGEGT. The sample originates from a study of blood T cell repertoires in COVID-19. Study at large: Samples representing acute and convalescent COVID-19 were sourced from the United States, Italy and Spain. Sources were T cells, B-cell-depleted T cells, or PBMCs; the material itself was cDNA or gDNA.

During active infection, Seattle patients enrolled and were then monitored through disease. The chain combines TRBV6-2 or TRBV6-3 with TRBJ1-5; D not resolved. The sequenced sample was peripheral blood. The TCR originated in a woman aged 45-65 years with COVID-19, enrolled during active disease. DNA of the CDR3: TGTGCCAGCAGTTATATGCTTGAGGGTCAGCCCCAGCATTTT. It translates to CASSYMLEGQPQHF.